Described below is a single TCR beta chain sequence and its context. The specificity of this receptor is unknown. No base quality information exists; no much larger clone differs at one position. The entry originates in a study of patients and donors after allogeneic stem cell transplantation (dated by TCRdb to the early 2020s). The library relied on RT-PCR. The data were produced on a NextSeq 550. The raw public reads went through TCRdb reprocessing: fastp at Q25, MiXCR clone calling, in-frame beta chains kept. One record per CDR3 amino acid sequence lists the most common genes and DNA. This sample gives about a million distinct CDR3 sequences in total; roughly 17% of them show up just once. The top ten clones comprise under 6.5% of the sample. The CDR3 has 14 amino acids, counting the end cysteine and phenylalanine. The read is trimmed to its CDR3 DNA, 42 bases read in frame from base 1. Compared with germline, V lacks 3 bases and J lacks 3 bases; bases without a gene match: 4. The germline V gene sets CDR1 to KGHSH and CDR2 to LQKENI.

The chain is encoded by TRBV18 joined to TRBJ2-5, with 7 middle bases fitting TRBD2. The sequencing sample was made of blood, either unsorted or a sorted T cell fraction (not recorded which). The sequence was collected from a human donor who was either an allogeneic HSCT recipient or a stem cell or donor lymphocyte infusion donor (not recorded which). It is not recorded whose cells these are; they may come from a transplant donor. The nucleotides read TGTGCCAGCTCACCGGGACTACAGAAAGAGACCCAGTACTTC. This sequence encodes CASSPGLQKETQYF.